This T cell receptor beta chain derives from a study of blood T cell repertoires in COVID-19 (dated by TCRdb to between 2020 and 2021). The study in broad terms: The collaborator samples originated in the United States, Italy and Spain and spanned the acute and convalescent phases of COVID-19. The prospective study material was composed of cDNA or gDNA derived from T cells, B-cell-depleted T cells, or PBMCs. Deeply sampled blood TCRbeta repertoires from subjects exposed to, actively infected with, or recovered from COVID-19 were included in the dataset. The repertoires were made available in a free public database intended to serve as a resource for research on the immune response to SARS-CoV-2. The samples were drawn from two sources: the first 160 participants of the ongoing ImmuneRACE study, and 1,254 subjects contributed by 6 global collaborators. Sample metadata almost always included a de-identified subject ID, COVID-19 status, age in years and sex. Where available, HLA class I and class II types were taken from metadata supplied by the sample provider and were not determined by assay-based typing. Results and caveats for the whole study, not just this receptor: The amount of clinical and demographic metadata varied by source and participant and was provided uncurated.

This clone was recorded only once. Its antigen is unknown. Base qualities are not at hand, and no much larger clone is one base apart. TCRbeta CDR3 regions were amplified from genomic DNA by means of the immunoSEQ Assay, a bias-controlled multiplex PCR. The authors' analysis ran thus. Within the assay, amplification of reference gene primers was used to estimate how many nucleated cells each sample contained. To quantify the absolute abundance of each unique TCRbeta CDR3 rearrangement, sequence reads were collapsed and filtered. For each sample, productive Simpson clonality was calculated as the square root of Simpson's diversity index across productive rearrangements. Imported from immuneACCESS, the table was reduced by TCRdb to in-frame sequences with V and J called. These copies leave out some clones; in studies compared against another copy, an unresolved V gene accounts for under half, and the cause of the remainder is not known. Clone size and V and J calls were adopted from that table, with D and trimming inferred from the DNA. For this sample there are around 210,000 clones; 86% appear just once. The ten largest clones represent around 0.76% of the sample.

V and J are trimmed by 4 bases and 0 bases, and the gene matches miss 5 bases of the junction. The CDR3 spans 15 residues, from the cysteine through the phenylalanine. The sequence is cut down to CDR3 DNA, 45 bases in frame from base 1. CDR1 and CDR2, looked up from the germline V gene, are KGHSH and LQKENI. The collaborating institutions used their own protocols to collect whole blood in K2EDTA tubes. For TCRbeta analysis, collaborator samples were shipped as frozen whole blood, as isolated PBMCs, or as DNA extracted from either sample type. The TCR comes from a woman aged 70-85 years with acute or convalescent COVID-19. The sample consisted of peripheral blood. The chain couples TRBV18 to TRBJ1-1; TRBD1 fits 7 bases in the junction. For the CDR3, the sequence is CASSRGTEMNTEAFF. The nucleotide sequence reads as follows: TGTGCCAGCTCACGAGGGACAGAAATGAACACTGAAGCTTTCTTT. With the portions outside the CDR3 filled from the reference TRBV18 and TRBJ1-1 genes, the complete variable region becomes NAGVMQNPRHLVRRRGQEARLRCSPMKGHSHVYWYRQLPEEGLKFMVYLQKENIIDESGMPKERFSAEFPKEGPSILRIQQVVRGDSAAYFCASSRGTEMNTEAFFGQGTRLTVV.